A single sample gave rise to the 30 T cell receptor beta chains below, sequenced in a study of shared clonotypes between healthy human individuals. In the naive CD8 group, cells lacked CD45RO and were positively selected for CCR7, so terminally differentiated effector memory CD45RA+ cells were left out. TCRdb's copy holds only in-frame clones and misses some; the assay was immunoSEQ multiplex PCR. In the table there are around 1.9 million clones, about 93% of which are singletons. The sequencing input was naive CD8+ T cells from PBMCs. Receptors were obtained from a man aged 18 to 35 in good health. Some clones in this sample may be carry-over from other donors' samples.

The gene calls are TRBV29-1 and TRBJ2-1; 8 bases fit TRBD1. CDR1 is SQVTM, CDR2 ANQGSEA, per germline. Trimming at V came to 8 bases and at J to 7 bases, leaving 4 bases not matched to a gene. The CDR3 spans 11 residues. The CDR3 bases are TGCAGCCCACGGACAGGGAATGAGCAGTTCTTC. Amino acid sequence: CSPRTGNEQFF.

The CDR3 DNA sequence: TGTGCCAGCAGTCCCCATGACAGGTCATACACCGGGGAGCTGTTTTTT. Encoded protein: CASSPHDRSYTGELFF. The chain is built from TRBV27 and TRBJ2-2, with a weak D call TRBD1 (6 bases). The ends were cut back, 5 bases at V and 3 bases at J, with 16 bases in the middle. Germline V gene lookup returns CDR1 MNHEY and CDR2 SMNVEV (reference sequence). This CDR3 spans 16 amino acids.

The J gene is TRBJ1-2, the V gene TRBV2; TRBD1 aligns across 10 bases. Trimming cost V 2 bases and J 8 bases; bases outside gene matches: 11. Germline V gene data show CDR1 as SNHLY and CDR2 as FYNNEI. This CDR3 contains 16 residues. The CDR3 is CASSESGTGAWRGYTF. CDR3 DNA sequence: TGTGCCAGCAGTGAAAGTGGGACAGGGGCTTGGAGAGGCTACACCTTC.

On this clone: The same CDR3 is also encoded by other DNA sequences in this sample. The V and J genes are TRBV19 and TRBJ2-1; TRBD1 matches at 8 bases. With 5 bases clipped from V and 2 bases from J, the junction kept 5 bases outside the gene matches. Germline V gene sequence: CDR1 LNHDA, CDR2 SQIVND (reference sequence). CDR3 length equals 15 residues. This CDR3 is CASSLGQGAYNEQFF. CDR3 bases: TGTGCCAGTAGTTTAGGACAGGGCGCCTACAATGAGCAGTTCTTC.

CDR3 sequence reads: CASSLDRGTPYNEQFF. CDR3 sequence (DNA): TGTGCCAGCAGCTTAGACAGAGGGACCCCCTACAATGAGCAGTTCTTC. The chain links TRBV7-9 to TRBJ2-1; the D call may be TRBD1 or TRBD2 (5 bases each). The germline V gene has CDR1 SEHNR and CDR2 FQNEAQ (reference sequence). The CDR3 spans 16 residues. Trimming removed 1 base at V and 2 bases at J, with 12 bases between.

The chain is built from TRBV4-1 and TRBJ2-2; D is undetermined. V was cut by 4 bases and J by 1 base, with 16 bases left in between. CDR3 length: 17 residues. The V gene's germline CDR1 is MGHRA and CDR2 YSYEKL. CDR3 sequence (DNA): TGCGCCAGCAGCCCAAGACACGGCTGGGAGAACACCGGGGAGCTGTTTTTT. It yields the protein CASSPRHGWENTGELFF.

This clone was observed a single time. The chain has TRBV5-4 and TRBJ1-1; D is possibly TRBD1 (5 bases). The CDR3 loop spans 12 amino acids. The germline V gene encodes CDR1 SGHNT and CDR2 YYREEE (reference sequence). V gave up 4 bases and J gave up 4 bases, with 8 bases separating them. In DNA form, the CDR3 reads TGTGCCAGCAGCATTCAGGGCACTGAAGCTTTCTTT. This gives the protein CASSIQGTEAFF.

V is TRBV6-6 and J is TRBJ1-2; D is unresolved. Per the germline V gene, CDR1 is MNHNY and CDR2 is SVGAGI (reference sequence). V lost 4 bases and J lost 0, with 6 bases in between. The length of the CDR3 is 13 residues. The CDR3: CASSFGPNYGYTF. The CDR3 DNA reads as TGTGCCAGCAGTTTTGGGCCTAACTATGGCTACACCTTC.

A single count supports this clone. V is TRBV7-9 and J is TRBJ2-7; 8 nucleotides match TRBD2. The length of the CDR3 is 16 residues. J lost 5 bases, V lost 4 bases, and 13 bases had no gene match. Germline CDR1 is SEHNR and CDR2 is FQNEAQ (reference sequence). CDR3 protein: CASSSAGGGYPDEQYF. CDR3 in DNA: TGTGCCAGCAGCTCGGCGGGGGGCGGCTATCCGGACGAGCAGTACTTC.

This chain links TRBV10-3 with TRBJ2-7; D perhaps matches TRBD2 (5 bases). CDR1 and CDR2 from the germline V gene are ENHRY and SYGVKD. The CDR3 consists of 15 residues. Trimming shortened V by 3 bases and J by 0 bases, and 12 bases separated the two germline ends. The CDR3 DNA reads TGTGCCATCAGTGAAGCCAGCGGAGTCTCCTACGAGCAGTACTTC. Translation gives CAISEASGVSYEQYF.

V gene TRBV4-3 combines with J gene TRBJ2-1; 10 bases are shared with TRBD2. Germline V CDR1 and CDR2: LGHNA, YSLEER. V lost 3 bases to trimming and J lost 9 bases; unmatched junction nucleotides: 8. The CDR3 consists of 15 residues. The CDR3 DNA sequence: TGCGCCAGCAGCCAGGCCTCTAGCGGGAGCTCTGAGCAGTTCTTC. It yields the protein CASSQASSGSSEQFF.

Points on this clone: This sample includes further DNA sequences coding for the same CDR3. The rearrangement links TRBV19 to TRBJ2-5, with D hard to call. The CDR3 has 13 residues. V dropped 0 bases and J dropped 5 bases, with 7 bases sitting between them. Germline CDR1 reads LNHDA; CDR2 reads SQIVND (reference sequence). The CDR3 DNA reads TGTGCCAGTAGTATAGATGAAGAGGAGACCCAGTACTTC. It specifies CASSIDEEETQYF.

CDR3 amino acids: CATTADRAGEQYF. CDR3 DNA sequence: TGTGCCACCACAGCGGACAGGGCGGGCGAGCAGTACTTC. This chain uses TRBV28 with TRBJ2-7; TRBD1 matches 8 bases. The CDR3 is 13 amino acids. V was clipped by 10 bases and J by 6 bases; unmatched bases: 11. Germline V gene lookup returns CDR1 MDHEN and CDR2 SYDVKM.

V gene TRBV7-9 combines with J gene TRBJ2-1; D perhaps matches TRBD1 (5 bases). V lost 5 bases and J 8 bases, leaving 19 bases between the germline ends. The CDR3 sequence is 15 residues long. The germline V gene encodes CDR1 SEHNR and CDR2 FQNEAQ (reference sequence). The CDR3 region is CASSLDSSPMDEQFF. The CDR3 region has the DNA TGTGCCAGCAGCCTCGACAGTTCCCCTATGGATGAGCAGTTCTTC.

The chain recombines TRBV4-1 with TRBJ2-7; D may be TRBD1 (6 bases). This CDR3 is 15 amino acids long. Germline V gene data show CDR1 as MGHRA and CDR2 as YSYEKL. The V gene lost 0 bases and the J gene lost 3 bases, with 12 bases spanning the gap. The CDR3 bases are TGCGCCAGCAGCCAAGACGGGACACCGTTCTACGAGCAGTACTTC. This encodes CASSQDGTPFYEQYF.

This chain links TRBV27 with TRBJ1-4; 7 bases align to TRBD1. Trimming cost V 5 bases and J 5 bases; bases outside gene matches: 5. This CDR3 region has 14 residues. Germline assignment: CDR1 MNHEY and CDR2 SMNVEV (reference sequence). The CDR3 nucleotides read TGTGCCAGCAGTGTACAAGGGGGCAATGAAAAACTGTTTTTT. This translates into CASSVQGGNEKLFF.

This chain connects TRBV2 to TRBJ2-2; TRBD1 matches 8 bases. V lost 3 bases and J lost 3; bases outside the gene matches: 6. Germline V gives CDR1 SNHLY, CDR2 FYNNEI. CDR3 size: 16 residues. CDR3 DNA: TGTGCCAGCAGTGAGTTCCAGGGGGCTGACACCGGGGAGCTGTTTTTT. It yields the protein CASSEFQGADTGELFF.

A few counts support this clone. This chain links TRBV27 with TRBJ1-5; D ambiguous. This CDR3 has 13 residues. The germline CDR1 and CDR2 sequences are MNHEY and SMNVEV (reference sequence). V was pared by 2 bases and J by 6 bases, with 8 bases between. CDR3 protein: CASSLIGSQPQHF. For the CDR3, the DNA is TGTGCCAGCAGTTTAATAGGCAGTCAGCCCCAGCATTTT.

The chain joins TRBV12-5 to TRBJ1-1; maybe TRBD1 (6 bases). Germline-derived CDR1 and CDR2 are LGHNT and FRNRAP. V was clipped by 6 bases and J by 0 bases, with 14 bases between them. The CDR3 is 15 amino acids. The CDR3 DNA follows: TGTGCTAGTGGAGAATTTCCAGGGGTGAACACTGAAGCTTTCTTT. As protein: CASGEFPGVNTEAFF.

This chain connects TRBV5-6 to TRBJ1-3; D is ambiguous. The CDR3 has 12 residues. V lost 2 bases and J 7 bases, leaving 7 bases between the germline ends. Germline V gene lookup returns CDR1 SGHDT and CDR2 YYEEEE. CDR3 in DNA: TGTGCCAGCAGCTTCCAAGGGAACACCATATATTTT. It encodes CASSFQGNTIYF.

CDR3 bases: TGTGCCAGTAGTATAGGACCGGGGACTAGCCTTCTTCCAAACAATGAGCAGTTCTTC. Translating it yields CASSIGPGTSLLPNNEQFF. The V call is TRBV19, the J call TRBJ2-1, with 9 bases matching TRBD2. The CDR3 has 19 amino acids. Losses at the gene ends were 1 base for V and 5 bases for J; bases not matched to a gene: 15. Germline V gives CDR1 LNHDA, CDR2 SQIVND (reference sequence). The entire variable domain, with the rest obtained from reference TRBV19 and TRBJ2-1, is as follows: DGGITQSPKYLFRKEGQNVTLSCEQNLNHDAMYWYRQDPGQGLRLIYYSQIVNDFQKGDIAEGYSVSREKKESFPLTVTSAQKNPTAFYLCASSIGPGTSLLPNNEQFFGPGTRLTVL.

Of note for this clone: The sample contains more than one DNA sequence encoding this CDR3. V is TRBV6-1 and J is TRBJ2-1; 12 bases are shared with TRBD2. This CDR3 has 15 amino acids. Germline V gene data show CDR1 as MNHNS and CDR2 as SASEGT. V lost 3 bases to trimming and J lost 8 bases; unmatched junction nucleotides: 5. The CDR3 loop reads CASSDWLAGGDEQFF. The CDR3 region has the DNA TGTGCCAGCAGTGACTGGCTAGCGGGAGGGGATGAGCAGTTCTTC.

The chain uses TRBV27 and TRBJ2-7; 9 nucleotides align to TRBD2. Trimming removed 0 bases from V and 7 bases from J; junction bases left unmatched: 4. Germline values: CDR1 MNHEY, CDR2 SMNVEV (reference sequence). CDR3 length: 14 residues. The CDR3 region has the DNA TGTGCCAGCAGTTTATCGCGGGGGGGCCGGGAGCAGTACTTC. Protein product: CASSLSRGGREQYF.

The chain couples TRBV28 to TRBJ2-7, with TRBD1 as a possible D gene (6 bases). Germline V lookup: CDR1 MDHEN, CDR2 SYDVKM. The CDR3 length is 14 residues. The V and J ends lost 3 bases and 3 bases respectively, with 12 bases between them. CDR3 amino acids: CASSFGQGLYEQYF. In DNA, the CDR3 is TGTGCCAGCAGTTTCGGGCAGGGGCTCTACGAGCAGTACTTC.

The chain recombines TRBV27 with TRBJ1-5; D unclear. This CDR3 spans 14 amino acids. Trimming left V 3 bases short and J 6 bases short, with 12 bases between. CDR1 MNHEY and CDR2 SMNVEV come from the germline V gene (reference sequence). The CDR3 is CASSLSQFSQPQHF. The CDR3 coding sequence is TGTGCCAGCAGTTTGAGTCAGTTCAGTCAGCCCCAGCATTTT.

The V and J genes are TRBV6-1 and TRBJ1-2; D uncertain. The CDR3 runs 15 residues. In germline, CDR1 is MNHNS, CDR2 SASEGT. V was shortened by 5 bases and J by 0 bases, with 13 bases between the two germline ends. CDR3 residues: CASSSGVRANYGYTF. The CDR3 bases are TGTGCCAGCAGTTCAGGCGTACGAGCTAACTATGGCTACACCTTC.

The CDR3, as DNA: TGTGCCAGCAGCTCCTCGGGACAGGGACTTCCAACTAATGAAAAACTGTTTTTT. It specifies CASSSSGQGLPTNEKLFF. The gene calls are TRBV13 and TRBJ1-4; 9 bases are a match to TRBD1. Trimming removed 4 bases from V and 0 bases from J; junction bases left unmatched: 9. This CDR3 has 18 amino acids. The germline gives CDR1 PRHDT, CDR2 FYEKMQ (reference sequence). The full variable domain, rest sourced from reference TRBV13 and TRBJ1-4, is AAGVIQSPRHLIKEKRETATLKCYPIPRHDTVYWYQQGPGQDPQFLISFYEKMQSDKGSIPDRFSAQQFSDYHSELNMSSLELGDSALYFCASSSSGQGLPTNEKLFFGSGTQLSVL.

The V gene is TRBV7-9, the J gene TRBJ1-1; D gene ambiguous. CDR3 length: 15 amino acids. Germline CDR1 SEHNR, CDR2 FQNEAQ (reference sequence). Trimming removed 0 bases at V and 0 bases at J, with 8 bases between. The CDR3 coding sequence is TGTGCCAGCAGCTTAGCGCCAGCTTTGAACACTGAAGCTTTCTTT. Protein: CASSLAPALNTEAFF.

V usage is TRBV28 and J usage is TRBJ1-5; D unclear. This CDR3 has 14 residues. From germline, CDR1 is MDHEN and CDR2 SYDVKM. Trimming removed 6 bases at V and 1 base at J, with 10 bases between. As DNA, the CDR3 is TGTGCCAGCAGCTATCGGCTGAGCAATCAGCCCCAGCATTTT. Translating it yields CASSYRLSNQPQHF. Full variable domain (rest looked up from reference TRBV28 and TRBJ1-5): DVKVTQSSRYLVKRTGEKVFLECVQDMDHENMFWYRQDPGLGLRLIYFSYDVKMKEKGDIPEGYSVSREKKERFSLILESASTNQTSMYLCASSYRLSNQPQHFGDGTRLSIL.

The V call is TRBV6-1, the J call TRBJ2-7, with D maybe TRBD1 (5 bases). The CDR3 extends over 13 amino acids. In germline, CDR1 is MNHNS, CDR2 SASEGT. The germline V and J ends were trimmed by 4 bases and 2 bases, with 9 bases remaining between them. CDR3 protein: CASSGTTAYEQYF. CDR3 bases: TGTGCCAGCAGTGGGACAACTGCCTACGAGCAGTACTTC.